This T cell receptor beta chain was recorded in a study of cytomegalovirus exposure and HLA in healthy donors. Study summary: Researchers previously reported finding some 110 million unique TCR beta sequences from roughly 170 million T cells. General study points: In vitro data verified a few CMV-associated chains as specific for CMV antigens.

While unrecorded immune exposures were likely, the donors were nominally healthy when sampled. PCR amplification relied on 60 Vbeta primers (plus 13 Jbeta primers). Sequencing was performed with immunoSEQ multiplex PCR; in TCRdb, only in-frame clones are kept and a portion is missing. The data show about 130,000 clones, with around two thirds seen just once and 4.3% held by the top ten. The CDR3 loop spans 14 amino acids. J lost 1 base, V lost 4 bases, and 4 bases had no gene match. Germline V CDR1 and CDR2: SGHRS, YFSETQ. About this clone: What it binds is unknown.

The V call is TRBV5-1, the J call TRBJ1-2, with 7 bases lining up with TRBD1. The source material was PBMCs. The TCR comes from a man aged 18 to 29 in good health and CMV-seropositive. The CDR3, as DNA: TGCGCCAGCAGCCCGGGGGACAGTAACTATGGCTACACCTTC. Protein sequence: CASSPGDSNYGYTF.